This T cell receptor (beta chain) stems from a study of T cell changes during pregnancy in multiple sclerosis. The CDR3 totals 15 residues. Trimming took 2 bases from V and 6 from J, leaving 16 bases between them. From germline, CDR1 is SNHLY and CDR2 FYNNEI. The assay was immunoSEQ multiplex PCR, and TCRdb's table has in-frame clones only and misses some. The sample lists 35,000 to 55,000 clones; about 89% were seen once. This TCR derives from a female donor with multiple sclerosis, enrolled in a pregnancy study. The sequencing here drew on CD4+ T cells from peripheral blood mononuclear cells, taken after pregnancy. This chain links TRBV2 with TRBJ1-1; D is ambiguous. CDR3 in amino acids: CASSETLFRESEAFF. CDR3 nucleotide sequence: TGTGCCAGCAGTGAAACACTATTCCGGGAGTCTGAAGCTTTCTTT.